The present entry profiles one TCR beta chain with its context. Its target is unknown. Naive CD8 populations comprised CD45RO-negative cells positively selected for CCR7, excluding terminally differentiated effector memory CD45RA+ cells. Donors had no recently reported acute infections or vaccinations and were HIV-negative. There are 14 residues in the CDR3. Trimming removed 2 bases at V and 12 bases at J, with 14 bases between. Germline V gene data show CDR1 as SEHNR and CDR2 as FQNEAQ (reference sequence). The data derive from a study of shared clonotypes between healthy human individuals. Regarding the study as a whole: Estimated richness was generally greater in naive than memory subsets. Rarefaction curves obtained for sorted subsets showed sequencing incomplete despite large depth.

Method: immunoSEQ multiplex PCR; TCRdb's copy keeps in-frame clones and lacks some. This repertoire shows approximately 1.9 million clones, just under 95% found once; its top ten account for about 1.6%. This sequence was found in a man aged 18 to 35 in good health. Some clones in this sample may be carry-over from other donors' samples. The chain is built from TRBV7-9 and TRBJ2-6, with D hard to call. Sequencing was performed on naive CD8+ T cells from PBMCs. The chain's CDR3 is CASSLQIPQVVLTF. CDR3 coding DNA: TGTGCCAGCAGCTTACAAATCCCCCAAGTCGTCCTGACTTTC.